One sample yielded the 3 T cell receptor beta chains listed below, sequenced in a study of beta chain features in type 1 diabetes. cDNA synthesis used the whole RNA isolate, giving expressed TCRB sequences. Only in-frame clones appear in the TCRdb table, and some are missing; sequencing was by immunoSEQ multiplex PCR. The data hold 430,000 or so clones, with over 10% observed a single time. Sequenced sample: naive CD4+ T cells from blood. The receptor source for this set is a young woman in good health.

This clone was observed a handful of times. This chain connects TRBV7-9 to TRBJ2-1, with 7 positions matching TRBD1. V lost 5 bases and J lost 6; bases outside the gene matches: 13. Germline values: CDR1 SEHNR, CDR2 FQNEAQ (reference sequence). This CDR3 has 16 residues. CDR3 protein: CASSRRQGDAGNEQFF. In DNA form, the CDR3 reads TGTGCCAGCAGCCGGCGGCAGGGGGATGCGGGCAATGAGCAGTTCTTC.

This clone was found many times. The chain employs TRBV7-2 and TRBJ2-3; perhaps TRBD1 as D (5 bases). The germline V gene has CDR1 SGHTA and CDR2 FQGNSA. The CDR3 contains 11 residues. V was shortened by 8 bases and J by 2 bases, with 5 bases between the two germline ends. CDR3 sequence: CASGHTDTQYF. Here the CDR3 DNA reads TGTGCCAGCGGACACACAGATACGCAGTATTTT.

The sample holds a few counts of this clone. The chain is built from TRBV5-1 and TRBJ2-1, with TRBD1 matching over 7 bases. The germline gives CDR1 SGHRS, CDR2 YFSETQ. V shed 3 bases and J 8 bases; nucleotides not matched to a gene: 17. The length of the CDR3 is 17 residues. This chain's CDR3 is CASSSRVRQGRQYEQFF. The CDR3 nucleotides are TGCGCCAGCAGCTCCCGTGTCCGACAGGGTCGGCAATATGAGCAGTTCTTC. The variable domain in full, with the rest retrieved from reference TRBV5-1 and TRBJ2-1, is KAGVTQTPRYLIKTRGQQVTLSCSPISGHRSVSWYQQTPGQGLQFLFEYFSETQRNKGNFPGRFSGRQFSNSRSEMNVSTLELGDSALYLCASSSRVRQGRQYEQFFGPGTRLTVL.